This TCR beta chain was profiled in a study of cytomegalovirus exposure and HLA in healthy donors. General study points: Accounts indicate the classifier identified cytomegalovirus status with strong specificity and sensitivity. In a later analysis, at a false discovery rate of 0.05, under 20,000 TCR beta sequences were associated with HLA alleles. As immune exposure information, only CMV serostatus was available.

Primers for the PCR totalled 60 Vbeta and 13 Jbeta. The method was immunoSEQ multiplex PCR; TCRdb's version includes in-frame clones alone and lacks a portion of them. Of about 200,000 clones listed, over 80% are singletons. From germline, CDR1 is MRHNA and CDR2 SNTAGT. The CDR3 is made up of 14 amino acids. The V gene end was trimmed by 11 bases and the J gene end by 6 bases; junction bases not matched to a gene: 8. This clone appeared once. No antigen is known for it. This receptor was taken from a boy aged 2 to 9 in good health and CMV-seronegative. The chain recombines TRBV6-4 with TRBJ2-2; 11 bases fit TRBD1. The specimen was PBMCs. CDR3 nucleotides: TGTGCCTGCTCGGACAGGGGGCTTTCCGGGGAGCTGTTTTTT. Amino acid sequence: CACSDRGLSGELFF.